This record concerns one T cell receptor beta chain sequence. The antigen remains undetermined. The data are from a study of PD-L1 blockade in urothelial cancer. Sequencing was performed with immunoSEQ multiplex PCR; in TCRdb, only in-frame clones are kept and a portion is missing. The data hold tens of thousands of clones, with roughly 80% observed a single time. Patients presented with locally advanced or metastatic urothelial carcinoma. Sample numbers ranged from 1 to 8 per patient, encompassing pretreatment and on-treatment collections. General study findings and limits: At the 3-week point, tumor-associated blood clones expanded more in durable-benefit patients.

The specimen comprised PBMCs, sampled around atezolizumab (anti-PD-L1) treatment. The sequence was collected from a man aged 65 to 85 with urothelial cancer.

In DNA, the CDR3 is TGTGCCAGTAGTGCGGTAGGGACAGGGCCATACGAGCAGTACTTC. It encodes CASSAVGTGPYEQYF. This chain links TRBV19 with TRBJ2-7; 9 bases map to TRBD1. Germline CDR1 LNHDA, CDR2 SQIVND (reference sequence). Trimming cost V 5 bases and J 4 bases; bases outside gene matches: 9. The CDR3 totals 15 residues.